This T cell receptor (beta chain) is from a study of T cells in Graves' hyperthyroidism and ophthalmopathy. Concerning this clonotype itself: Its antigen is as yet unknown.

Amplification targeted TCR beta CDR3 regions from RNA transcripts. RT-PCR in the first round (using the HTBI primer set) targeted the TCR CDR3. TCRdb redid the calling of the multiplex PCR reads with MiXCR, one entry per CDR3 protein. Of hundreds of thousands of distinct CDR3 sequences detected, about 15% appear once; the ten largest clones hold roughly a fifth. General study results and limits: Ophthalmopathy got predicted by the model a median around 6.8 months before its onset.

CDR1 and CDR2 (germline): WSHSY, SAAADI. V lost 8 bases and J lost 2, with 17 bases in between. This CDR3 spans 15 amino acids. The material sequenced was blood. J is TRBJ2-3 and V is TRBV10-2; D is possibly TRBD2 (7 bases). The receptor's source is a woman in her sixties with Graves' ophthalmopathy. Here the CDR3 DNA reads TGCGCCAGCGGGGGGGCCGGGACTATCACAGATACGCAGTATTTT. Its translation: CASGGAGTITDTQYF.